The text below deals with one T cell receptor (beta chain). The antigen remains undetermined. Sequenced by immunoSEQ multiplex PCR; TCRdb stores in-frame clones only, minus some. The sample holds 140,000 to 150,000 clones; roughly nine tenths are singletons and the top ten take roughly 1.7%. The sample comes from a study of T cell responses to AZD1222 COVID-19 vaccine. Findings and caveats of the study: Spike-specific TCR breadth and depth rose after two AZD1222 doses. Donors were largely white British and mainly female; clonal diversity was possibly underestimated. Seropositive at baseline were only a handful of AZD1222 recipients. All repertoire sampling was performed exclusively after the peak T cell response.

Germline V gives CDR1 MGHDK, CDR2 SYGVNS. The CDR3 is 15 amino acids. Deletions cut 1 base from V and 2 bases from J, with 9 bases between. Source: peripheral blood, taken on day 0 of AZD1222 vaccination. This chain joins TRBV25-1 and TRBJ1-5, with D unresolved. The receptor's source is an adult in good health. CDR3 in DNA: TGTGCCAGCAGTGAATCCCATAGTGGCAATCAGCCCCAGCATTTT. Its protein is CASSESHSGNQPQHF.